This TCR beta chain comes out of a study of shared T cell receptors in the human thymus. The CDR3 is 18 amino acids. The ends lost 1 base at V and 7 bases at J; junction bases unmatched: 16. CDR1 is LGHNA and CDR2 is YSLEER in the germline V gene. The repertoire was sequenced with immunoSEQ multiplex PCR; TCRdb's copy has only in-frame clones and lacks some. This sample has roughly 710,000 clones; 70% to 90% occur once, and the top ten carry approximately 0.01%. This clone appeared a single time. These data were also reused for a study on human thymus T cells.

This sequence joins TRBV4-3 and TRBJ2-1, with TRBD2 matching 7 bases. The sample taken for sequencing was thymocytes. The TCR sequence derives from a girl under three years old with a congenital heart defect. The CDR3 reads CASSQVVAGDQHGNEQFF. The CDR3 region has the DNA TGCGCCAGCAGCCAAGTGGTGGCGGGGGACCAACACGGGAATGAGCAGTTCTTC.